One and the same sample provided the 2 T cell receptor beta chains below, sequenced in a study of cytomegalovirus exposure and HLA in healthy donors. A multiplex PCR was run with 60 Vbeta primers and 13 Jbeta primers. Method: immunoSEQ multiplex PCR; TCRdb's copy keeps in-frame clones and lacks some. This table has some 140,000 clones, approximately 75% appearing once. Sequencing was performed on PBMCs. These receptors came from a man younger than 35 in good health and CMV-seronegative.

The chain links TRBV19 to TRBJ1-2; maybe TRBD1 (6 bases). Germline values: CDR1 LNHDA, CDR2 SQIVND (reference sequence). Trimming took off 1 base at V and 8 bases at J, with 11 bases between the two ends. This CDR3 region has 13 residues. DNA for the CDR3: TGTGCCAGTAGTATAGGCAGGGGTCGGGGCTACACCTTC. Translation gives CASSIGRGRGYTF.

The rearrangement uses TRBV7-8 and TRBJ1-3; no clear D. This CDR3 contains 16 residues. Trimming removed 1 base from V and 2 bases from J, with 12 bases in between. Per the germline V gene, CDR1 is SGHVS and CDR2 is FQNEAQ. The CDR3 protein is CASSLERIVTGNTIYF. Written as DNA, the CDR3 is TGTGCCAGCAGCTTAGAGAGGATCGTCACTGGAAACACCATATATTTT.